Presented here are 22 T cell receptor beta chains from one specimen sequenced in a study of identical twins. TCRdb independently ran MiXCR on the 5' RACE reads; one entry per CDR3 protein. The sample includes approximately 890,000 distinct CDR3 sequences, roughly an eighth of them seen just once. These same data were also listed under a study on yellow fever vaccine responses in identical twins.

The sequenced sample consisted of PBMCs. The receptors were sampled from a woman aged 18-29 years in good health.

The V and J genes are TRBV5-1 and TRBJ2-7; 9 nucleotides match TRBD1. CDR3 length equals 16 residues. The germline gives CDR1 SGHRS, CDR2 YFSETQ. Losses at the gene ends were 0 bases for V and 4 bases for J; bases not matched to a gene: 8. CDR3 coding DNA: TGCGCCAGCAGCTTGGCCTCCGGGGACAGGGTTTACGAGCAGTACTTC. This codes for CASSLASGDRVYEQYF.

This sequence joins TRBV5-1 and TRBJ2-1; no firm D call. Germline V gives CDR1 SGHRS, CDR2 YFSETQ. The CDR3 sequence is 15 residues long. Trimming cost V 1 base and J 4 bases, with 12 bases left between them. The CDR3 nucleotides read TGCGCCAGCAGCTTGTCCGCTACCTCTTACAATGAGCAGTTCTTC. This translates into CASSLSATSYNEQFF.

The rearrangement joins TRBV11-2 to TRBJ2-1; the D gene is possibly TRBD2 (5 bases). In germline, CDR1 is SGHAT, CDR2 FQNNGV. The CDR3 extends over 16 amino acids. Trimming took 0 bases from V and 4 from J, leaving 13 bases between them. The CDR3 DNA reads TGTGCCAGCAGCTTAGATGGGCGGCGGACTTACAATGAGCAGTTCTTC. Encoded protein: CASSLDGRRTYNEQFF.

In this sample, this clonotype turned up many times. The chain recombines TRBV2 with TRBJ2-2; the D gene is possibly TRBD2 (5 bases). The germline V gene encodes CDR1 SNHLY and CDR2 FYNNEI. The CDR3 spans 15 residues. Trimming took off 3 bases at V and 1 base at J, with 9 bases between the two ends. The CDR3 loop is CASSDGGRNTGELFF. CDR3 DNA: TGTGCCAGCAGTGACGGAGGCCGGAACACCGGGGAGCTGTTTTTT. The full variable domain, completed using reference TRBV2 and TRBJ2-2, is EPEVTQTPSHQVTQMGQEVILRCVPISNHLYFYWYRQILGQKVEFLVSFYNNEISEKSEIFDDQFSVERPDGSNFTLKIRSTKLEDSAMYFCASSDGGRNTGELFFGEGSRLTVL.

This clonotype was seen more than once but under ten times. The genes are TRBV5-1 and TRBJ2-3; 14 bases match TRBD2. CDR1 is SGHRS, CDR2 YFSETQ, per germline. This CDR3 is built from 19 residues. J gave up 2 bases and V 4 bases, and 12 bases lay outside the gene matches. The CDR3 protein is CASSPASGTSGGYTDTQYF. The CDR3 DNA is TGCGCCAGCAGCCCGGCCAGTGGGACTAGCGGGGGATACACAGATACGCAGTATTTT.

CDR3 loop: CASSEAGRAQETQYF. The CDR3 DNA is TGTGCCAGCAGTGAGGCCGGCAGGGCGCAAGAGACCCAGTACTTC. The chain recombines TRBV6-1 with TRBJ2-5; D possibly corresponds to TRBD1 (5 bases). Trimming removed 3 bases at V and 2 bases at J, with 13 bases between. The CDR3 consists of 15 residues. Per the germline V gene, CDR1 is MNHNS and CDR2 is SASEGT.

V and J are TRBV28 and TRBJ2-7; D perhaps matches TRBD2 (5 bases). The CDR3 sequence is 13 residues long. Looked up from germline, CDR1 is MDHEN and CDR2 is SYDVKM. V gave up 6 bases and J gave up 5 bases, with 14 bases separating them. The CDR3 is CASSVGSGHEQYF. The CDR3 DNA sequence: TGTGCCAGCAGCGTGGGAAGCGGCCACGAGCAGTACTTC.

In this sample, this clonotype turned up a few times. This sequence joins TRBV29-1 and TRBJ2-1; D is unclear. Trimming removed 8 bases from V and 5 bases from J, with 16 bases in between. Germline V CDR1 and CDR2: SQVTM, ANQGSEA. The CDR3 consists of 13 residues. In nucleotides, the CDR3 is TGCAGCACCCCGGCACTTATTCACAATGAGCAGTTCTTC. Translated, it gives CSTPALIHNEQFF.

Turning to this clonotype: The junction shows a germline mismatch at one end, possibly a read error. The chain links TRBV3-1 to TRBJ1-1; tentatively, D is TRBD1 (6 bases). This CDR3 comprises 15 residues. CDR1 and CDR2 (germline): LGHDT, YNNKEL (reference sequence). The CDR3 region is CASRQGGASNTEAFF. The CDR3 DNA is TGTGCCAGCAGGCAAGGGGGGGCCTCGAACACTGAAGCTTTCTTT.

The chain is built from TRBV12-3 or TRBV12-4 and TRBJ2-7; 13 bases agree with TRBD2. J was trimmed by 7 bases and V by 5 bases; bases with no gene match: 11. The CDR3 covers 16 residues. The CDR3, as DNA: TGTGCCAGCAGTCACCGGGGACTAGCGGGGACCTGGGAGCAGTACTTC. Translating gives CASSHRGLAGTWEQYF.

The chain uses TRBV5-1 and TRBJ2-1; TRBD1 is a possible D gene (6 bases). This CDR3 is built from 14 residues. Trimming pared 2 bases from V and 1 base from J, leaving 7 bases between. Germline assignment: CDR1 SGHRS and CDR2 YFSETQ. The CDR3 protein is CASSFTGSYNEQFF. DNA of the CDR3: TGCGCCAGCAGCTTCACAGGGTCCTACAATGAGCAGTTCTTC.

This clonotype was seen ten or more times. The genes are TRBV6-5 and TRBJ2-1; D may be TRBD1 (5 bases). The CDR3 is made up of 18 amino acids. Trimming removed 5 bases from V and 4 bases from J, with 24 bases in between. CDR1 MNHEY and CDR2 SVGAGI come from the germline V gene. The CDR3 protein is CASSNRQSPYPRYNEQFF. CDR3 sequence (DNA): TGTGCCAGCAGTAACAGACAGAGCCCATACCCGAGATACAATGAGCAGTTCTTC.

The rearrangement uses TRBV4-1 and TRBJ2-7, with D possibly being TRBD2 (6 bases). The CDR3 runs 15 residues. CDR1 and CDR2 (germline): MGHRA, YSYEKL. V was trimmed by 4 bases and J by 0 bases, leaving 13 bases between them. CDR3 sequence (DNA): TGCGCCAGCAGCCGAAGTAGCGGAGTCTCCTACGAGCAGTACTTC. Translated: CASSRSSGVSYEQYF.

V usage is TRBV20-1 and J usage is TRBJ1-3, with D perhaps matching TRBD1 (6 bases). The CDR3 consists of 13 residues. V was pared by 6 bases and J by 2 bases, with 11 bases between. Germline CDR1 and CDR2: DFQATT and SNEGSKA (reference sequence). The CDR3 nucleotides are TGCAGTGCAAACGCAGGGGCTGGAAACACCATATATTTT. Protein sequence: CSANAGAGNTIYF.

This clonotype was found a few times. The chain joins TRBV4-1 to TRBJ2-5; TRBD1 agrees at 7 bases. This CDR3 region has 17 residues. The germline V gene has CDR1 MGHRA and CDR2 YSYEKL. Trimming removed 2 bases from V and 3 bases from J; junction bases left unmatched: 12. In DNA, the CDR3 is TGCGCCAGCAGCCAAAGCGGATTGACAGGGAGAGAAGAGACCCAGTACTTC. Protein: CASSQSGLTGREETQYF.

There are a few counts of this clonotype. The chain uses TRBV7-2 and TRBJ2-7; the D gene is possibly TRBD2 (6 bases). Germline CDR1 and CDR2: SGHTA and FQGNSA. The CDR3 is 11 residues long. Trimming took 3 bases from V and 12 from J, leaving 12 bases between them. The CDR3 loop is CASSLGLFPYF. The CDR3 bases are TGTGCCAGCAGCTTGGGACTTTTTCCGTACTTC.

This clonotype was seen many times. The CDR3 DNA is TGTGCCAGCAGTCCTTCGACAGGTCTTCCAATCCAGTACGTC. It yields the protein CASSPSTGLPIQYV. This chain links TRBV28 with TRBJ2-7; a possible D gene is TRBD1 (6 bases). CDR1 is MDHEN, CDR2 SYDVKM, per germline. Trimming shortened V by 5 bases and J by 10 bases, and 21 bases separated the two germline ends. This CDR3 has 14 amino acids.

V and J are TRBV20-1 and TRBJ1-4; the D is unclear. CDR1 and CDR2 (germline): DFQATT, SNEGSKA (reference sequence). The CDR3 totals 17 residues. V shed 0 bases and J shed 0 bases, with 14 bases lying between them. CDR3 amino acids: CSARDLRQVSTNEKLFF. The CDR3 nucleotides are TGCAGTGCTAGAGATCTCAGGCAGGTCTCAACTAATGAAAAACTGTTTTTT.

The chain links TRBV4-2 to TRBJ1-2; 7 bases are a match to TRBD1. Germline CDR1 is LGHNA and CDR2 is YNFKEQ. With V trimmed by 0 bases and J by 1 base, 8 bases remained unmatched. The CDR3 contains 17 residues. CDR3: CASSQETGTALNYGYTF. The CDR3 DNA sequence: TGTGCCAGCAGCCAAGAAACGGGGACAGCACTTAACTATGGCTACACCTTC.

The chain recombines TRBV9 with TRBJ1-3, with D maybe TRBD1 (6 bases). The CDR3 runs to 15 residues. Germline V gene sequence: CDR1 SGDLS, CDR2 YYNGEE. Trimming took 0 bases from V and 4 from J, leaving 11 bases between them. The CDR3 loop is CASSVAGARGNTIYF. CDR3 sequence (DNA): TGTGCCAGCAGCGTAGCGGGGGCACGCGGAAACACCATATATTTT.

This clonotype came up many times. The chain links TRBV10-3 to TRBJ2-7, with 7 nucleotides matching TRBD1. J lost 5 bases, V lost 10 bases, and 17 bases had no gene match. Germline V lookup: CDR1 ENHRY, CDR2 SYGVKD. This CDR3 comprises 15 residues. CDR3 in amino acids: CATRRLGQPGDEQYF. CDR3 coding DNA: TGTGCCACCCGGCGTCTGGGACAGCCAGGGGACGAGCAGTACTTC.

V usage is TRBV20-1 and J usage is TRBJ2-5; D tentatively fits TRBD1 or TRBD2 (5 bases each). The CDR3 consists of 14 residues. V was cut by 6 bases and J by 5 bases, with 19 bases left in between. CDR1 and CDR2 (germline): DFQATT, SNEGSKA (reference sequence). This CDR3 is CSALSRDAKETQYF. CDR3 nucleotides: TGCAGTGCCCTTTCCCGGGACGCCAAGGAGACCCAGTACTTC.